Listed below are T cell receptor beta chains from one sample, sequenced in a study of T cells expressing NK-cell markers. TCRdb reanalyzed the 5' RACE reads and collapses them to one entry per CDR3 protein, without DNA. This sample's table reports 400,000 or so distinct CDR3 sequences. Sequencing input: blood T cells: a sorted CD56 or NKG2C T cell subset, CD4+ or CD8+ T cells, or bulk PBMC T cells (not recorded which). These receptors came from a woman aged 45-59 years in good health. Both conserved end residues are part of each CDR3. Fields, in order: CDR3 protein, V gene, J gene.

CAISEFGPDPGELFF	TRBV10-3	TRBJ2-2
CATARASQVNEQFF	TRBV24-1	TRBJ2-1
CASSSTRAPAETQYF	TRBV4-1	TRBJ2-5
CASGHKVADTQYF	TRBV12-5	TRBJ2-3
CASSQEGWGTDTQYF	TRBV4-1	TRBJ2-3
CASSSRAASGWYEQYF	TRBV5-4	TRBJ2-7
CASSEAQASGNTIYF	TRBV6-1	TRBJ1-3
CAIWSGTDTQYF	TRBV10-3	TRBJ2-3
CASSFRSGRARETQYF	TRBV5-1	TRBJ2-5
CASSFFNNEQFF	TRBV6-2/TRBV6-3	TRBJ2-1
CASRVGGRENEQYF	TRBV7-8	TRBJ2-7
CASSPWGRGSGDYGYTF	TRBV6-5	TRBJ1-2
CATSRPLAGKTGELFF	TRBV15	TRBJ2-2
CASSKISDTQYF	TRBV12-3/TRBV12-4	TRBJ2-3
CASSLGASYEQYF	TRBV5-1	TRBJ2-7
CASTSGREQFF	TRBV27	TRBJ2-1
CASLWARSKQETQYF	TRBV3-1	TRBJ2-5
CASSTNRGTGPFF	TRBV6-1	TRBJ1-1
CASSLDTSGRTSTDTQYF	TRBV5-1	TRBJ2-3
CASSSGLAGAVSYNEQFF	TRBV7-9	TRBJ2-1
CASSPPVPRVNTGELFF	TRBV12-3/TRBV12-4	TRBJ2-2
CALAGGPYIQYF	TRBV6-6	TRBJ2-4
CASRLVGPPSAPSYNEQFF	TRBV12-2	TRBJ2-1
CASSLPLGGTDTQYF	TRBV5-6	TRBJ2-3
CSARDTSGSLYEQYF	TRBV20-1	TRBJ2-7
CSVQGAGNYGYTF	TRBV29-1	TRBJ1-2
CASSGGRQETQYF	TRBV12-3/TRBV12-4	TRBJ2-5
CATSDPTSTGGYEQYF	TRBV24-1	TRBJ2-7
CASSLIRTGIGTGELFF	TRBV7-3	TRBJ2-2
CATSDGAADTQYF	TRBV24-1	TRBJ2-3
CASSQLFGGNIQYF	TRBV4-1	TRBJ2-4